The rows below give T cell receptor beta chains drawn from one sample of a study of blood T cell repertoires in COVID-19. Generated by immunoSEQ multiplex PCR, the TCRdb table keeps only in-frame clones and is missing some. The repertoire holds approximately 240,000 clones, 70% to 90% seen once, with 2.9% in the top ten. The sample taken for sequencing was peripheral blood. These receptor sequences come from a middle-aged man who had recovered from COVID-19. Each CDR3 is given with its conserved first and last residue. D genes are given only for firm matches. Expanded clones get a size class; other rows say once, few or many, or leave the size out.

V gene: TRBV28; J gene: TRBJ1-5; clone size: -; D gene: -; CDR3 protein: CASTPGLANQPQHF; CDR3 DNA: TGTGCCAGCACCCCGGGACTGGCCAATCAGCCCCAGCATTTT
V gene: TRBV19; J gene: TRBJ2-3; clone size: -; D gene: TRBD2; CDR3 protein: CASSILAGLDTQYF; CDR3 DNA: TGTGCCAGTAGTATTCTAGCGGGATTGGATACGCAGTATTTT
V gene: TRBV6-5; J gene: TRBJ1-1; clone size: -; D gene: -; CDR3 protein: CASSYNQGTTEAFF; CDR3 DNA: TGTGCCAGCAGTTATAATCAGGGGACGACTGAAGCTTTCTTT
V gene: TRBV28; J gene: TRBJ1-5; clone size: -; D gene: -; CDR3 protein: CASSLTQGINQPQHF; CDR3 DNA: TGTGCCAGCAGTTTAACACAGGGAATCAATCAGCCCCAGCATTTT
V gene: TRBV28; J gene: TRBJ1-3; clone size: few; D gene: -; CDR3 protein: CASRRYSLTDSGNTIYF; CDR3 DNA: TGTGCCAGCAGGCGTTATTCGCTGACAGACTCTGGAAACACCATATATTTT
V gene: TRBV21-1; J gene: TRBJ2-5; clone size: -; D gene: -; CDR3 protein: CASRGAGGEETQYF; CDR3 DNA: TGTGCCAGCAGAGGGGCTGGTGGTGAGGAGACCCAGTACTTC
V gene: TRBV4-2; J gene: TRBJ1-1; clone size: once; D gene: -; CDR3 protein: CASSTLTRGSGTEAFF; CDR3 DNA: TGTGCCAGCAGCACCCTGACCAGGGGATCGGGCACTGAAGCTTTCTTT
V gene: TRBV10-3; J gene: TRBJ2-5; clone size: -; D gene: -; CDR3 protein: CATGLGETQYF; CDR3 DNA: TGTGCCACGGGACTTGGGGAGACCCAGTACTTC
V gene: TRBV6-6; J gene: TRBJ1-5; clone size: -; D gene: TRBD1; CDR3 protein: CASSYAGQGGNQPQHF; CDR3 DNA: TGTGCCAGCAGTTACGCAGGACAGGGGGGGAATCAGCCCCAGCATTTT
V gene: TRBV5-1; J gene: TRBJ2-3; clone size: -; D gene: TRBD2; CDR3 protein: CASRLGLAGLDTQYF; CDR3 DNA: TGCGCCAGCAGACTCGGGCTAGCGGGGTTAGATACGCAGTATTTT
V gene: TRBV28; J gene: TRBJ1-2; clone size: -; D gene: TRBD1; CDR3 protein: CASRTTGVYGYTF; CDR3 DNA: TGTGCCAGCAGGACAACAGGGGTCTATGGCTACACCTTC